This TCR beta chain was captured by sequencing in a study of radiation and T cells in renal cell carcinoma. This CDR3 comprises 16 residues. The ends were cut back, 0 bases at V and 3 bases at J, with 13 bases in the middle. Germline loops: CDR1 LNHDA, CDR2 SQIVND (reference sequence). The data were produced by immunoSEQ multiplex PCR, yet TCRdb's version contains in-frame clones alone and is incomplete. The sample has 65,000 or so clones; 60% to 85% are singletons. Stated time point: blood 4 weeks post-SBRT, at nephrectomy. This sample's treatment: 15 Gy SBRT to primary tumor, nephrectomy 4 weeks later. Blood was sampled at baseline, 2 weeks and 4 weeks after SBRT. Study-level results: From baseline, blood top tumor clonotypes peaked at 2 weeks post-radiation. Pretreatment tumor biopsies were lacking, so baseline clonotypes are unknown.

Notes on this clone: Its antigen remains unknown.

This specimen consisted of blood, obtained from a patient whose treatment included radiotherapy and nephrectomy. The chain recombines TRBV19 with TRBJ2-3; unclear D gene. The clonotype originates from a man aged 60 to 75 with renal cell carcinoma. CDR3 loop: CASSIERLPPTDTQYF. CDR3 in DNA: TGTGCCAGTAGTATAGAACGGTTACCTCCGACAGATACGCAGTATTTT.